The 27 T cell receptor beta chains reported below all come from one sample, sequenced in a study of blood T cell repertoires in COVID-19. Assay: immunoSEQ multiplex PCR; the TCRdb copy retains only in-frame clones and omits some. Of about 300,000 clones in the sample, less than 85% were seen once. The sample was peripheral blood. Every receptor here comes from a human donor with COVID-19, enrolled during active disease. The donor label of this sample is uncertain.

This clone was seen just once. The identical CDR3 is also encoded by other nucleotide sequences in the sample. The V and J genes are TRBV19 and TRBJ1-1; D not resolved. CDR1 and CDR2 (germline): LNHDA, SQIVND (reference sequence). Trimming left V 5 bases short and J 0 bases short, with 7 bases between. The CDR3 totals 13 residues. The CDR3 bases are TGTGCCAGTAGTGCTACAGTGAACACTGAAGCTTTCTTT. Translated, it gives CASSATVNTEAFF.

The V gene is TRBV5-1, the J gene TRBJ2-7; TRBD2 aligns across 16 bases. The CDR3 is 17 residues long. V lost 3 bases, J lost 5 bases, and 8 bases stayed unmatched. The germline V gene encodes CDR1 SGHRS and CDR2 YFSETQ. The CDR3 loop reads CASSSGTSGRARDEQYF. The DNA for the CDR3 is TGCGCCAGCAGCTCTGGGACTAGCGGGAGGGCCCGCGACGAGCAGTACTTC.

This chain uses TRBV5-1 with TRBJ2-1, with D perhaps matching TRBD2 (6 bases). Germline lookup yields CDR1 SGHRS and CDR2 YFSETQ. The CDR3 covers 16 residues. V was pared by 4 bases and J by 4 bases, with 18 bases between. The CDR3 loop reads CASSPRDSRLYNEQFF. The DNA for the CDR3 is TGCGCCAGCAGCCCCCGGGACTCCCGTCTGTACAATGAGCAGTTCTTC.

The CDR3 loop reads CASSLSQSYTF. The CDR3 bases are TGTGCCAGCAGCTTATCGCAGAGCTACACCTTC. The V gene is TRBV7-9, the J gene TRBJ1-2; D gene ambiguous. The germline gives CDR1 SEHNR, CDR2 FQNEAQ (reference sequence). The V end lost 2 bases, the J end lost 9 bases, and 7 bases lay between the germline ends. The length of the CDR3 is 11 residues. The full variable domain, completed using reference TRBV7-9 and TRBJ1-2, is DTGVSQNPRHKITKRGQNVTFRCDPISEHNRLYWYRQTLGQGPEFLTYFQNEAQLEKSRLLSDRFSAERPKGSFSTLEIQRTEQGDSAMYLCASSLSQSYTFGSGTRLTVV.

The V and J genes are TRBV5-4 and TRBJ2-3; the D gene is possibly TRBD2 (6 bases). CDR1 and CDR2 from the germline V gene are SGHNT and YYREEE (reference sequence). Trimming stripped 0 bases from V and 2 bases from J, with 16 bases between. This CDR3 spans 17 amino acids. The CDR3 sequence: CASSLGGRDGFTDTQYF. Here the CDR3 DNA reads TGTGCCAGCAGCTTGGGTGGGCGGGATGGCTTCACAGATACGCAGTATTTT.

This clone was detected once. V usage is TRBV3-1 (or the pseudogene TRBV3-2) and J usage is TRBJ2-5; 11 bases fit TRBD1. The V gene's germline CDR1 is LGHDT and CDR2 YNNKEL (reference sequence). V trimming: 4 bases; J trimming: 5 bases; junction bases outside the gene matches: 9. The CDR3 is 16 amino acids. CDR3 region: CASSRPDRGLGETQYF. The CDR3 DNA follows: TGTGCCAGCAGCCGGCCGGACAGGGGGCTAGGGGAGACCCAGTACTTC.

The V and J genes are TRBV9 and TRBJ2-7, with TRBD2 matching over 9 bases. Unmatched junction bases numbered 7, after V lost 3 bases and J lost 3 bases. CDR3 size: 15 residues. The germline V gene has CDR1 SGDLS and CDR2 YYNGEE. The CDR3 region is CASSGPGTSFYEQYF. The DNA of the CDR3 is TGTGCCAGCAGCGGACCCGGGACTAGCTTCTACGAGCAGTACTTC.

This chain connects TRBV3-1 (or the pseudogene TRBV3-2) to TRBJ1-4; 10 nucleotides match TRBD1. V shed 1 base and J 8 bases; nucleotides not matched to a gene: 7. This CDR3 has 16 residues. Germline CDR1 and CDR2: LGHDT and YNNKEL (reference sequence). DNA for the CDR3: TGTGCCAGCAGCCAAGGAGGGACAGGGGCGAGAGAAAAACTGTTTTTT. Protein product: CASSQGGTGAREKLFF.

This sequence joins TRBV27 and TRBJ1-1; TRBD1 agrees at 7 bases. V lost 7 bases, J lost 11 bases, and 13 bases stayed unmatched. Germline assignment: CDR1 MNHEY and CDR2 SMNVEV (reference sequence). This CDR3 is built from 13 residues. This chain's CDR3 is CASTPHRGLQAFF. CDR3 nucleotides: TGTGCCAGCACCCCTCACAGGGGTTTACAGGCTTTCTTT.

The chain uses TRBV12-3 or TRBV12-4 and TRBJ1-2; D might be TRBD1 (6 bases). V was clipped by 7 bases and J by 6 bases, with 12 bases between them. The CDR3 covers 12 residues. The chain's CDR3 is CASTLNRDGYTF. In nucleotides, the CDR3 is TGTGCCAGCACCCTAAACAGGGATGGCTACACCTTC.

The chain joins TRBV18 to TRBJ1-5; D not resolved. The V gene's germline CDR1 is KGHSH and CDR2 LQKENI. V gave up 5 bases and J gave up 4 bases, with 9 bases separating them. The CDR3 contains 13 residues. CDR3 sequence (DNA): TGTGCCAGCTCATCCGGGAAAAATCAGCCCCAGCATTTT. Translated, it gives CASSSGKNQPQHF.

V is TRBV27 and J is TRBJ2-5, with D maybe TRBD1 (6 bases). V gave up 3 bases and J gave up 5 bases, with 16 bases separating them. The CDR3 sequence is 15 residues long. The germline gives CDR1 MNHEY, CDR2 SMNVEV (reference sequence). CDR3 DNA: TGTGCCAGCAGTTTCTCCTACAGGGACATGGAGACCCAGTACTTC. Translating gives CASSFSYRDMETQYF.

This sequence joins TRBV5-4 and TRBJ1-2; no reliable D call. V was trimmed by 1 base and J by 3 bases, leaving 10 bases between them. Germline V gene lookup returns CDR1 SGHNT and CDR2 YYREEE (reference sequence). The CDR3 runs to 14 residues. The CDR3: CASSLSAADYGYTF. The CDR3 nucleotides are TGTGCCAGCAGCTTGTCGGCGGCCGACTATGGCTACACCTTC. The full variable domain, completed using reference TRBV5-4 and TRBJ1-2, is ETGVTQSPTHLIKTRGQQVTLRCSSQSGHNTVSWYQQALGQGPQFIFQYYREEENGRGNFPPRFSGLQFPNYSSELNVNALELDDSALYLCASSLSAADYGYTFGSGTRLTVV.

Note on this clone: This sample also contains other DNA sequences that code for the same CDR3. The chain uses TRBV29-1 and TRBJ1-3; D gene ambiguous. CDR3 length: 12 residues. CDR1 is SQVTM and CDR2 is ANQGSEA in the germline V gene. Trimming removed 6 bases from V and 8 bases from J, with 14 bases in between. The CDR3 sequence: CSVQVPEHTIYF. The CDR3 region has the DNA TGCAGCGTACAAGTTCCAGAACACACCATATATTTT.

The chain employs TRBV6-6 and TRBJ1-3; 9 nucleotides align to TRBD1. The germline V gene encodes CDR1 MNHNY and CDR2 SVGAGI (reference sequence). The V gene end was trimmed by 6 bases and the J gene end by 0 bases; junction bases not matched to a gene: 3. This CDR3 comprises 15 residues. The CDR3 coding sequence is TGTGCCAGCAGGACAGGGGGTAGCTCTGGAAACACCATATATTTT. It codes for CASRTGGSSGNTIYF.

The rearrangement uses TRBV10-3 and TRBJ2-5, with 7 bases matching TRBD2. Unmatched junction bases numbered 6, after V lost 6 bases and J lost 2 bases. Germline CDR1 ENHRY, CDR2 SYGVKD. This CDR3 is built from 14 residues. CDR3 DNA sequence: TGTGCCATCAGACCTAGCGGATCTCAAGAGACCCAGTACTTC. This encodes CAIRPSGSQETQYF.

The chain couples TRBV5-4 to TRBJ2-7, with a weak D call TRBD1 (6 bases). This CDR3 has 13 residues. Germline V gene sequence: CDR1 SGHNT, CDR2 YYREEE (reference sequence). The germline V and J ends were trimmed by 5 bases and 3 bases, with 12 bases remaining between them. The CDR3 region has the DNA TGTGCCAGCAGTTCAGGGGCGAGCTACGAGCAGTACTTC. As protein: CASSSGASYEQYF.

The chain is built from TRBV2 and TRBJ2-7, with D maybe TRBD1 (5 bases). Per germline, CDR1 SNHLY and CDR2 FYNNEI. CDR3 length equals 13 residues. V lost 7 bases to trimming and J lost 4 bases, with 14 bases between them. The CDR3 region is CASMGRSGYEQYF. The CDR3 region has the DNA TGTGCCAGCATGGGGCGGTCTGGGTACGAGCAGTACTTC.

V usage is TRBV7-8 and J usage is TRBJ1-2; weak D call: TRBD1 (5 bases). The CDR3 spans 14 residues. Germline CDR1 and CDR2: SGHVS and FQNEAQ. V dropped 0 bases and J dropped 6 bases, with 11 bases sitting between them. The CDR3 sequence: CASSLAGIRDGYTF. The CDR3 coding sequence is TGTGCCAGCAGCTTAGCAGGGATCAGGGATGGCTACACCTTC.

The chain uses TRBV5-4 and TRBJ2-1, with D perhaps matching TRBD1 (6 bases). Between the trimmed V and J ends, which lost 4 bases and 2 bases, there was a span of 13 bases. The CDR3 sequence is 15 residues long. The germline V gene encodes CDR1 SGHNT and CDR2 YYREEE (reference sequence). CDR3 nucleotide sequence: TGTGCCAGCAGCCTGGACAGATCCCCCTACAATGAGCAGTTCTTC. It is translated as CASSLDRSPYNEQFF.

This clone was seen a single time. The V and J genes are TRBV9 and TRBJ1-4, with 10 positions matching TRBD1. This CDR3 is built from 18 residues. V gave up 3 bases and J gave up 0 bases; unmatched junction bases: 8. The germline V gene has CDR1 SGDLS and CDR2 YYNGEE. The CDR3 nucleotides read TGTGCCAGCAGCGCTAAAGCCGGGACAGGGGCAACTAATGAAAAACTGTTTTTT. It yields the protein CASSAKAGTGATNEKLFF.

This chain links TRBV19 with TRBJ1-5, with 7 bases identical to TRBD1. Germline V gene data show CDR1 as LNHDA and CDR2 as SQIVND (reference sequence). J was trimmed by 2 bases and V by 3 bases; bases with no gene match: 4. The CDR3 loop spans 15 amino acids. This CDR3 reads CASSIFGQGNQPQHF. In nucleotides, the CDR3 is TGTGCCAGTAGTATTTTTGGACAGGGCAATCAGCCCCAGCATTTT. Filled out from reference TRBV19 and TRBJ1-5, the complete variable domain reads DGGITQSPKYLFRKEGQNVTLSCEQNLNHDAMYWYRQDPGQGLRLIYYSQIVNDFQKGDIAEGYSVSREKKESFPLTVTSAQKNPTAFYLCASSIFGQGNQPQHFGDGTRLSIL.

Only one count was recorded for this clone. The chain has TRBV3-1 (or the pseudogene TRBV3-2) and TRBJ2-1, with TRBD1 identical over 7 bases. Per germline, CDR1 LGHDT and CDR2 YNNKEL (reference sequence). Trimming took 4 bases from V and 4 from J; bases not matched to a gene: 1. The CDR3 length is 13 residues. The CDR3 protein is CASSLGQYNEQFF. The CDR3 DNA is TGTGCCAGCAGCCTGGGACAGTACAATGAGCAGTTCTTC.

The V call is TRBV2, the J call TRBJ2-7; 7 bases match TRBD1. Germline V gene data show CDR1 as SNHLY and CDR2 as FYNNEI. The CDR3 length is 13 residues. After removal of 7 bases from V and 3 bases from J, the junction contained 6 bases not matched to a gene. The CDR3 loop reads CASKRGRVYEQYF. CDR3 nucleotide sequence: TGTGCCAGCAAGAGGGGGCGCGTCTACGAGCAGTACTTC.

This clone has only one observation. The chain has TRBV5-1 and TRBJ1-4; 8 positions agree with TRBD1. The ends lost 4 bases at V and 6 bases at J; junction bases unmatched: 5. The CDR3 has 14 residues. Germline lookup yields CDR1 SGHRS and CDR2 YFSETQ. The CDR3 region has the DNA TGCGCCAGCAGCCGTCAGGGGGCAGATGAAAAACTGTTTTTT. Amino acid sequence: CASSRQGADEKLFF.

V and J are TRBV15 and TRBJ2-7; 7 bases are a match to TRBD2. The CDR3 is made up of 16 amino acids. V lost 2 bases and J lost 5; bases outside the gene matches: 12. Germline V gives CDR1 LNHNV, CDR2 YYDKDF (reference sequence). CDR3 bases: TGTGCCACCAGCAGACGGACACTAGCGCCCCCCGACGAGCAGTACTTC. As protein: CATSRRTLAPPDEQYF.

The chain has TRBV9 and TRBJ2-7; TRBD1 might be the D (5 bases). Deletions cut 0 bases from V and 2 bases from J, with 9 bases between. The length of the CDR3 is 14 residues. The germline CDR1 and CDR2 sequences are SGDLS and YYNGEE. The CDR3 region is CASSVDWGAYEQYF. DNA for the CDR3: TGTGCCAGCAGCGTAGATTGGGGCGCCTACGAGCAGTACTTC. The full variable domain, with the rest looked up from reference TRBV9 and TRBJ2-7, is DSGVTQTPKHLITATGQRVTLRCSPRSGDLSVYWYQQSLDQGLQFLIQYYNGEERAKGNILERFSAQQFPDLHSELNLSSLELGDSALYFCASSVDWGAYEQYFGPGTRLTVT.